These 5 T cell receptor beta chains were sequenced from one sample in a study of PD-1 blockade in classical Hodgkin lymphoma. Time point here: cycle 4 day 1 (C4D1), after around six weeks of nivolumab. All trial patients relapsed after autologous stem cell transplantation. Profiled with immunoSEQ multiplex PCR; TCRdb holds only in-frame clones, not every one. The sample gives approximately 65,000 clones, approximately 90% of which show up once; roughly 8% is in the top ten. Source: peripheral blood mononuclear cells (PBMCs), taken before the fourth cycle of nivolumab. The receptors derive from a human donor with classical Hodgkin lymphoma.

The count of this clone is one. V usage is TRBV5-8 and J usage is TRBJ1-5; D is unclear. The CDR3 spans 15 residues. Germline V gene data show CDR1 as SGHTS and CDR2 as YDEGEE. V shed 1 base and J shed 6 bases, with 14 bases lying between them. The CDR3 DNA follows: TGTGCCAGCAGCTTGAACAGCGGCTCAGGTCAGCCCCAGCATTTT. This sequence encodes CASSLNSGSGQPQHF.

The chain is built from TRBV6-6 and TRBJ2-5, with no clear D. This CDR3 spans 14 amino acids. Trimming removed 2 bases at V and 5 bases at J, with 12 bases between. Germline lookup yields CDR1 MNHNY and CDR2 SVGAGI (reference sequence). Written as DNA, the CDR3 is TGTGCCAGCAGTTACCAACTCAGCAGTGAGACCCAGTACTTC. Protein: CASSYQLSSETQYF.

Only one count was recorded for this clone. The chain is built from TRBV27 and TRBJ2-3; 10 bases fit TRBD2. V shed 6 bases, J shed 5 bases, and the junction held 5 bases outside the gene matches. Germline values: CDR1 MNHEY, CDR2 SMNVEV (reference sequence). This CDR3 has 14 residues. DNA of the CDR3: TGTGCCAGCAGACCTCCTAGCGGGGGAGATACGCAGTATTTT. Protein: CASRPPSGGDTQYF.

The chain carries TRBV11-2 and TRBJ2-1; 7 bases are shared with TRBD1. Trimming took 1 base from V and 2 from J; bases not matched to a gene: 2. The CDR3 totals 15 residues. The germline CDR1 and CDR2 sequences are SGHAT and FQNNGV. CDR3 amino acids: CASSLGQGTYNEQFF. The CDR3 region has the DNA TGTGCCAGCAGCTTAGGACAGGGAACCTACAATGAGCAGTTCTTC.

The chain carries TRBV7-9 and TRBJ2-1, with D perhaps given as TRBD1 or TRBD2 (5 bases each). Germline values: CDR1 SEHNR, CDR2 FQNEAQ (reference sequence). Trimming removed 4 bases from V and 8 bases from J, with 24 bases in between. There are 17 residues in the CDR3. CDR3 residues: CASSSLGSGTARDEQFF. Written as DNA, the CDR3 is TGTGCCAGCAGCTCGCTGGGCTCGGGGACGGCAAGGGATGAGCAGTTCTTC.